This T cell receptor beta chain was captured by sequencing in a study of blood T cells in healthy people across ages. A minimum of 6 micrograms of total RNA was extracted per sample. The CDR3 sequence is 13 residues long. Germline V lookup: CDR1 SQVTM, CDR2 ANQGSEA. V dropped 6 bases and J dropped 5 bases, with 16 bases sitting between them. PCR was performed a second time for roughly 7 to 11 cycles using a sample-barcoded 5' primer and a J-beta primer mix. MiXCR, applied by TCRdb to the 5' RACE reads, yields one record per CDR3 protein. The data contain roughly 1 million distinct CDR3 sequences, under 30% of them singletons. These records were also assigned to another study, of T cells of mothers and their children. That work states: Sample barcodes and 2-4 random nucleotides were added by the M1S primer of the second PCR.

Sequenced input: blood. The clonotype originates from a girl aged 2-10 years in good health. This chain links TRBV29-1 with TRBJ2-5, with D tentatively TRBD1 (6 bases). The CDR3 region is CSVLTQGTETQYF. The DNA of the CDR3 is TGCAGCGTCTTGACCCAGGGGACGGAGACCCAGTACTTC.